This TCR beta chain stems from a study of CD8 T cells in Susac syndrome. Across the study: Patients with Susac syndrome were, at the time of blood collection, therapy-naive, maintained on corticosteroids, or maintained on intravenous immunoglobulin alone.

The CDR3 has 16 amino acids. CDR1 is DFQATT and CDR2 is SNEGSKA in the germline V gene (reference sequence). Trimming took off 7 bases at V and 7 bases at J, with 28 bases between the two ends. It was with random hexamers that 0.5 to 1 ug RNA was reverse transcribed. Amplification of the TCR beta CDR3 was carried out by immunoSEQ multiplex PCR, which spanned a total of 54 Vbeta and 13 Jbeta segments. Using its own MiXCR run on the immunoSEQ multiplex PCR reads, TCRdb lists one record per CDR3 protein. The profile shows roughly 88,000 distinct CDR3 sequences, approximately 96% of them singletons. Concerning this clonotype itself: Its antigen is still unknown.

Broader study findings: Susac-specific public clones found in total CD8+ repertoires numbered about 17, and those in CD8+ TEMRA repertoires numbered several.

The chain uses TRBV20-1 and TRBJ1-2; TRBD1 might be the D (6 bases). Sequencing was carried out using CD8+ T cells from PBMCs. This TCR derives from a human donor with Susac syndrome. CDR3: CSDYPRGGRRVGGYTF. The CDR3 DNA is TGCAGTGATTACCCTCGGGGGGGGCGGAGAGTGGGTGGCTACACCTTC.